The 20 T cell receptor beta chains given below trace back to one sample, sequenced in a study of cytomegalovirus exposure and HLA in healthy donors (dated by TCRdb to the late 2010s). The library was generated by the immunoSEQ multiplex PCR assay. The multiplex PCR relied on a mix of 60 forward primers for TCR Vbeta segments and 13 reverse primers for TCR Jbeta segments. The source is immuneACCESS, and TCRdb retained only in-frame sequences with V and J called. Part of the clones is not carried over; for the studies checked, unresolved V genes explain less than half of this, and the remainder is unexplained. Present in this sample are about 160,000 clones, 78% of which were seen just once. The ten largest clones add up to 6.5% to 8.5% of the sample. Sample: PBMCs. The receptors come from a woman aged 40 to 50 in good health and CMV-seropositive.

The rearrangement links TRBV4-2 to TRBJ2-1; 7 nucleotides line up with TRBD2. This CDR3 region has 15 residues. Germline lookup yields CDR1 LGHNA and CDR2 YNFKEQ. V lost 1 base to trimming and J lost 0 bases; unmatched junction nucleotides: 0. As DNA, the CDR3 is TGTGCCAGCAGCCAAGGCGGGGGCTCCTACAATGAGCAGTTCTTC. Protein sequence: CASSQGGGSYNEQFF.

This clone was observed a handful of times. The genes are TRBV5-1 and TRBJ1-1, with TRBD1 matching over 9 bases. V shed 5 bases, J shed 3 bases, and the junction held 5 bases outside the gene matches. The germline V gene encodes CDR1 SGHRS and CDR2 YFSETQ. This CDR3 comprises 14 residues. The DNA for the CDR3 is TGCGCCAGCAGGTACAGGGGGCGCGACACTGAAGCTTTCTTT. It codes for CASRYRGRDTEAFF.

The V call is TRBV5-1, the J call TRBJ2-2; D is perhaps TRBD2 (5 bases). This CDR3 spans 16 amino acids. Germline CDR1 reads SGHRS; CDR2 reads YFSETQ. The ends were cut back, 2 bases at V and 5 bases at J, with 16 bases in the middle. CDR3 residues: CASSFSTPSGTGELFF. As DNA, the CDR3 is TGCGCCAGCAGCTTTTCGACACCCTCGGGAACCGGGGAGCTGTTTTTT.

This clone was picked up a small number of times. The chain joins TRBV7-6 to TRBJ2-3, with 8 bases lining up with TRBD2. V shed 2 bases and J 1 base; nucleotides not matched to a gene: 2. Per germline, CDR1 SGHVS and CDR2 FNYEAQ. The CDR3 length is 15 residues. CDR3 protein: CASSLFGGGTDTQYF. The CDR3 coding sequence is TGTGCCAGCAGCTTATTCGGGGGGGGCACAGATACGCAGTATTTT.

V is TRBV5-5 and J is TRBJ1-2, with no clear D. Germline assignment: CDR1 SGHKS and CDR2 YYEKEE (reference sequence). The CDR3 has 13 residues. V lost 0 bases to trimming and J lost 2 bases, with 5 bases between them. CDR3 protein: CASSLGRNYGYTF. In nucleotides, the CDR3 is TGTGCCAGCAGCTTGGGGCGGAACTATGGCTACACCTTC.

This clone occurred a few times. The chain carries TRBV15 and TRBJ1-2, with 7 bases fitting TRBD1. CDR1 and CDR2 from the germline V gene are LNHNV and YYDKDF (reference sequence). V shed 5 bases, J shed 4 bases, and the junction held 13 bases outside the gene matches. The CDR3 extends over 16 amino acids. The CDR3 coding sequence is TGTGCCACCAGCCCACGACAGGGTTCTCCTTTCTATGGCTACACCTTC. Its protein product is CATSPRQGSPFYGYTF.

The genes are TRBV18 and TRBJ1-6, with unresolved D. This CDR3 contains 15 residues. CDR1 and CDR2 (germline): KGHSH, LQKENI. V lost 2 bases, J lost 7 bases, and 12 bases lay in between. CDR3 in DNA: TGTGCCAGCTCACCATCAGACTTACCAAATTCACCCCTCCACTTT. It is translated as CASSPSDLPNSPLHF. Combining the CDR3 with reference TRBV18 and TRBJ1-6 gives the whole variable domain NAGVMQNPRHLVRRRGQEARLRCSPMKGHSHVYWYRQLPEEGLKFMVYLQKENIIDESGMPKERFSAEFPKEGPSILRIQQVVRGDSAAYFCASSPSDLPNSPLHFGNGTRLTVT.

The genes are TRBV2 and TRBJ1-5; 11 positions match TRBD1. Germline CDR1 reads SNHLY; CDR2 reads FYNNEI. V was pared by 4 bases and J by 7 bases, with 9 bases of the junction left unmatched. CDR3 size: 16 residues. The CDR3 sequence is CASSGTGGRNGQPQHF. CDR3 nucleotides: TGTGCCAGCAGTGGGACAGGGGGCCGGAATGGGCAGCCCCAGCATTTT.

The chain carries TRBV5-5 and TRBJ1-3; D is undetermined. The ends were cut back, 4 bases at V and 2 bases at J, with 13 bases in the middle. This CDR3 contains 15 residues. Per germline, CDR1 SGHKS and CDR2 YYEKEE (reference sequence). The CDR3: CASSPQVMAGNTIYF. The CDR3 bases are TGTGCCAGCAGCCCTCAGGTCATGGCTGGAAACACCATATATTTT.

This chain links TRBV27 with TRBJ2-2; 16 nucleotides agree with TRBD2. This CDR3 region has 23 residues. The junction had 21 bases not matched to a gene; V was cut back by 5 bases and J by 3 bases. CDR1 and CDR2 (germline): MNHEY, SMNVEV (reference sequence). In nucleotides, the CDR3 is TGTGCCAGCAGTCGGGGACTAGCGGGGGGGCCCTTTAGCCGCTCAAGAGACACCGGGGAGCTGTTTTTT. It encodes CASSRGLAGGPFSRSRDTGELFF.

This chain joins TRBV6-6 and TRBJ1-4, with D possibly being TRBD1 (5 bases). The V end lost 0 bases, the J end lost 6 bases, and 14 bases lay between the germline ends. Germline V gives CDR1 MNHNY, CDR2 SVGAGI (reference sequence). CDR3 length: 16 amino acids. The CDR3 reads CASSYSVGTQDEKLFF. The CDR3 DNA reads TGTGCCAGCAGTTACTCAGTGGGGACTCAAGATGAAAAACTGTTTTTT.

This chain joins TRBV5-1 and TRBJ1-6; TRBD1 is a possible D gene (5 bases). The CDR3 runs 15 residues. In germline, CDR1 is SGHRS, CDR2 YFSETQ. Trimming left V 3 bases short and J 7 bases short, with 14 bases between. The CDR3, as DNA: TGCGCCAGCAGCTCAACCCTGGGGGGGAATTCACCCCTCCACTTT. Residues: CASSSTLGGNSPLHF.

The CDR3 DNA follows: TGCGCCAGCAGTGAAGTCGGACTAATCTCCTACAATGAGCAGTTCTTC. The encoded protein is CASSEVGLISYNEQFF. The gene calls are TRBV10-1 and TRBJ2-1, with a tentative D call TRBD2 (6 bases). The germline gives CDR1 WNHNN, CDR2 SYGVQD (reference sequence). The V end was cut by 3 bases, the J end by 0 bases, with 12 bases between. The length of the CDR3 is 16 residues.

V and J are TRBV7-8 and TRBJ2-5; TRBD1 matches at 8 bases. The CDR3 length is 15 residues. J gave up 0 bases and V 5 bases, and 5 bases lay outside the gene matches. Germline CDR1 SGHVS, CDR2 FQNEAQ. CDR3 bases: TGTGCCAGCAGCCGGACAGGGAACAACCAAGAGACCCAGTACTTC. This sequence encodes CASSRTGNNQETQYF.

This clone rates as medium-sized. The chain joins TRBV6-6 to TRBJ1-2, with a weak D call TRBD1 (6 bases). From germline, CDR1 is MNHNY and CDR2 SVGAGI (reference sequence). Deletions cut 5 bases from V and 8 bases from J, with 15 bases between. This CDR3 spans 13 amino acids. The chain's CDR3 is CASSIGTLFGYTF. CDR3 DNA sequence: TGTGCCAGCAGTATCGGGACATTGTTCGGCTACACCTTC.

This clone occurred a few times. V and J are TRBV6-5 and TRBJ2-2; D not resolved. This CDR3 has 12 amino acids. CDR1 and CDR2 (germline): MNHEY, SVGAGI. V was clipped by 7 bases and J by 0 bases, with 3 bases between them. CDR3 sequence: CASTTNTGELFF. The CDR3 coding sequence is TGTGCCAGCACCACGAACACCGGGGAGCTGTTTTTT.

This clone was observed a few times. This sequence joins TRBV5-1 and TRBJ2-5, with D perhaps TRBD1 (5 bases). V gave up 0 bases and J gave up 3 bases, with 6 bases separating them. This CDR3 has 13 amino acids. Germline V gene lookup returns CDR1 SGHRS and CDR2 YFSETQ. CDR3 region: CASSLVGEETQYF. Here the CDR3 DNA reads TGCGCCAGCAGCTTGGTAGGGGAAGAGACCCAGTACTTC.

The chain carries TRBV28 and TRBJ1-2, with D hard to call. Germline CDR1 MDHEN, CDR2 SYDVKM. The CDR3 has 14 amino acids. V was shortened by 6 bases and J by 2 bases, with 13 bases between the two germline ends. The CDR3 bases are TGTGCCAGCAGCCCCCCCGGAGACAACTATGGCTACACCTTC. Its protein is CASSPPGDNYGYTF.

This sequence joins TRBV9 and TRBJ1-4, with D possibly being TRBD1 (6 bases). The germline V and J ends were trimmed by 4 bases and 5 bases, with 12 bases remaining between them. The CDR3 runs 14 residues. Germline-derived CDR1 and CDR2 are SGDLS and YYNGEE. In DNA form, the CDR3 reads TGTGCCAGCAGCAGAGGGCAGGGGAATGAAAAACTGTTTTTT. Amino acid sequence: CASSRGQGNEKLFF.

The V gene is TRBV28, the J gene TRBJ1-1, with TRBD1 matching 9 bases. Germline values: CDR1 MDHEN, CDR2 SYDVKM. This CDR3 contains 17 residues. V lost 6 bases to trimming and J lost 1 base; unmatched junction nucleotides: 12. This chain's CDR3 is CASRPQGAWGQNTEAFF. The DNA of the CDR3 is TGTGCCAGCAGACCACAGGGGGCGTGGGGTCAGAACACTGAAGCTTTCTTT.